The source of this T cell receptor beta chain is a study of blood T cell repertoires in COVID-19. For the study at large: T cells, B-cell-depleted T cells, or PBMCs provided the cDNA or gDNA that served as material.

Assay: immunoSEQ multiplex PCR; the TCRdb copy retains only in-frame clones and omits some. The sample has 200,000 to 300,000 clones; roughly four fifths are singletons. V shed 1 base and J 10 bases; nucleotides not matched to a gene: 5. Germline V lookup: CDR1 SGHNT, CDR2 YYREEE (reference sequence). CDR3 size: 13 residues. The chain combines TRBV5-4 with TRBJ1-2; 9 bases agree with TRBD1. The sequence was collected from a man older than 75 with acute or convalescent COVID-19. Material: peripheral blood. CDR3 DNA sequence: TGTGCCAGCAGCTTGACAGGGGGCGATCTCTACACCTTC. It encodes CASSLTGGDLYTF.